This entry describes one T cell receptor (beta chain). Antigen unknown. A universal primer site was added by template switching, and unique molecular identifiers were carried by the cDNA. TCRdb reanalysed the 5' RACE reads using MiXCR and keeps one entry per CDR3 protein. The data contain hundreds of thousands of distinct CDR3 sequences, around 6% of them singletons. This specimen belongs to a study of identical twins. The CDR3 consists of 16 residues. The junction had 10 bases not matched to a gene; V was cut back by 2 bases and J by 5 bases. In germline, CDR1 is MGHDK, CDR2 SYGVNS. General study points: Twin pairs' shared out-of-frame alpha sequences were enriched in low generation probability. Donors were not followed over many years; analysis was cross-sectional.

The clonotype comes from a man in his late teens or twenties in good health. The sequenced sample consisted of naive T cells sorted from blood. V gene TRBV25-1 combines with J gene TRBJ2-7, with 9 bases that match TRBD2. CDR3 sequence reads: CASSELLAGSLDEQYF. DNA of the CDR3: TGTGCCAGCAGTGAACTGCTAGCGGGGAGCCTCGACGAGCAGTACTTC.